Following are 9 T cell receptor beta chains from one sample sequenced in a study of graft-versus-host responses after intestinal transplantation. Antigens of these TCRs are unknown. Only in-frame clones appear in the TCRdb table, and some are missing; sequencing was by immunoSEQ multiplex PCR. The data hold about 90,000 clones, with less than 90% observed a single time. This specimen consisted of unstimulated CD8+ T cells sorted from spleen or lymph node cells, obtained before intestinal transplant. Source of these receptors: a human donor who received an intestinal transplant.

This clone has more than one count but fewer than ten. The rearrangement uses TRBV23-1 and TRBJ2-4; 16 nucleotides agree with TRBD2. TRBV23-1 counts as an open reading frame of uncertain function. This CDR3 is built from 18 residues. Unmatched junction bases numbered 11, after V lost 4 bases and J lost 8 bases. The CDR3 DNA follows: TGCGCCAGCAGTCCCCTCGGGACTAGCGGGAGGGCCGAGGACATTCAGTACTTC. It encodes CASSPLGTSGRAEDIQYF.

The chain has TRBV6-1 and TRBJ2-2; D perhaps matches TRBD2 (5 bases). Trimming cost V 7 bases and J 4 bases, with 16 bases left between them. Germline values: CDR1 MNHNS, CDR2 SASEGT. This CDR3 spans 15 amino acids. The CDR3 sequence: CASIIRRGATGELFF. Here the CDR3 DNA reads TGTGCCAGCATTATTAGACGGGGTGCCACCGGGGAGCTGTTTTTT.

The rearrangement uses TRBV4-1 and TRBJ2-3; 8 bases are shared with TRBD1. J gave up 6 bases and V 3 bases, and 11 bases lay outside the gene matches. The V gene's germline CDR1 is MGHRA and CDR2 YSYEKL. The CDR3 spans 16 residues. This CDR3 reads CASSHPLGQGGDTQYF. The CDR3 nucleotides read TGCGCCAGCAGCCATCCGCTAGGACAGGGCGGGGATACGCAGTATTTT.

The chain combines TRBV5-1 with TRBJ2-5; 10 bases align to TRBD2. Looked up from germline, CDR1 is SGHRS and CDR2 is YFSETQ. The CDR3 runs 14 residues. V trimming: 0 bases; J trimming: 5 bases; junction bases outside the gene matches: 1. The CDR3 reads CASSLELAGETQYF. The DNA for the CDR3 is TGCGCCAGCAGCTTGGAACTAGCGGGGGAGACCCAGTACTTC.

The chain couples TRBV7-9 to TRBJ2-1; 7 nucleotides line up with TRBD2. Germline assignment: CDR1 SEHNR and CDR2 FQNEAQ (reference sequence). The length of the CDR3 is 12 residues. J was trimmed by 10 bases and V by 5 bases; bases with no gene match: 5. The CDR3 DNA reads TGTGCCAGCAGCGCACTAGCGTCGGAGCAGTTCTTC. Protein sequence: CASSALASEQFF.

This clone appeared a few times. V gene TRBV2 combines with J gene TRBJ2-7; D assignment may be TRBD1 or TRBD2 (5 bases each). V shed 1 base and J shed 4 bases, with 8 bases lying between them. This CDR3 region has 13 residues. Germline V gene sequence: CDR1 SNHLY, CDR2 FYNNEI. The CDR3, as DNA: TGTGCCAGCAGTGAAGGGGGGAGTTACGAGCAGTACTTC. It codes for CASSEGGSYEQYF. The entire variable domain, with the rest obtained from reference TRBV2 and TRBJ2-7, is as follows: EPEVTQTPSHQVTQMGQEVILRCVPISNHLYFYWYRQILGQKVEFLVSFYNNEISEKSEIFDDQFSVERPDGSNFTLKIRSTKLEDSAMYFCASSEGGSYEQYFGPGTRLTVT.

V gene TRBV5-1 combines with J gene TRBJ2-7; tentative D call: TRBD1 (5 bases). The CDR3 covers 15 residues. Trimming pared 1 base from V and 2 bases from J, leaving 13 bases between. CDR1 and CDR2 (germline): SGHRS, YFSETQ. The CDR3 coding sequence is TGCGCCAGCAGCTTGTGGACACAGTTCCCCTACGAGCAGTACTTC. This encodes CASSLWTQFPYEQYF.

The gene calls are TRBV7-2 and TRBJ1-2, with 7 bases fitting TRBD1. Germline V gene lookup returns CDR1 SGHTA and CDR2 FQGNSA. The J segment lost 7 bases and the V segment lost 3 bases, leaving 8 bases of the junction unmatched. This CDR3 spans 14 amino acids. The CDR3 sequence is CASSFSLTGFGYTF. The DNA of the CDR3 is TGTGCCAGCAGCTTTTCCCTGACAGGGTTTGGCTACACCTTC.

This clone occurred a few times. V usage is TRBV6-5 and J usage is TRBJ2-1; 9 bases match TRBD1. Germline lookup yields CDR1 MNHEY and CDR2 SVGAGI. V shed 8 bases, J shed 4 bases, and the junction held 9 bases outside the gene matches. This CDR3 is built from 15 residues. The CDR3 DNA reads as TGTGCCAGCGGGTCCGGGACAGGGTCATACAATGAGCAGTTCTTC. This gives the protein CASGSGTGSYNEQFF.